The sample holds a few counts of the clone carrying this T cell receptor beta chain. Its specificity is unknown. With the Oncomine TCR Beta short-read assay, DNA from cultured CD4+ T cells was sequenced. MiXCR, run by TCRdb on the PCR reads, gives a single entry per CDR3 protein. The sample has about 10,000 distinct CDR3 sequences, around 29% seen once. The entry originates in a study of vaccination and CD4 T cells after COVID-19. Study overall: Each post-COVID sample was drawn after diagnosis, and the median interval was roughly 97 days (range 35 to 161). A CEFX pool, an HIV-1 Nef pool, or no peptide went to control cultures.

Points from the study as a whole: 304 of 307 vaccine-specific clones from convalescent patients were spike mono-reactive.

Germline-derived CDR1 and CDR2 are SNHLY and FYNNEI. The CDR3 length is 14 residues. V dropped 3 bases and J dropped 5 bases, with 13 bases sitting between them. Treatment denoted: roughly nine-day PBMC culture with coronavirus spike peptide pools or control peptides (ViraFEST assay). Harvesting of the unexposed donor's CD4+ T cells predated the COVID-19 pandemic (2011-2018). The source is a human donor in good health. The chain recombines TRBV2 with TRBJ2-5; D possibly corresponds to TRBD1 (5 bases). Material: CD4+ T cells from blood, cultured in vitro. The CDR3 is CASSDPLTVETQYF. CDR3 coding DNA: TGTGCCAGCAGTGACCCTTTGACAGTGGAGACCCAGTACTTC.